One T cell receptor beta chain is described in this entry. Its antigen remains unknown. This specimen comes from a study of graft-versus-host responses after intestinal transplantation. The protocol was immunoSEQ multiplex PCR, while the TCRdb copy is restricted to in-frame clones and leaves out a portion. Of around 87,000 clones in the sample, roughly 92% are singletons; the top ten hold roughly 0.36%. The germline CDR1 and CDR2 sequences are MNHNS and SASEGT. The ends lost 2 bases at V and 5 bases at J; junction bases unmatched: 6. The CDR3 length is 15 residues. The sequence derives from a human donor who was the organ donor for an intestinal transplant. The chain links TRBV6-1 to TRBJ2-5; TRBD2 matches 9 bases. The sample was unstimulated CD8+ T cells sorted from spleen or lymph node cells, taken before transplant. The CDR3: CASSESLAGYETQYF. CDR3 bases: TGTGCCAGCAGTGAATCCCTAGCGGGATACGAGACCCAGTACTTC.